This TCR beta chain appears in the sequencing data of a study of blood T cell repertoires in COVID-19. Across the study: Both acute and convalescent COVID-19 samples were obtained from the United States, Italy and Spain. The analysed material was cDNA or gDNA that came from T cells, B-cell-depleted T cells, or PBMCs.

Trimming took off 2 bases at V and 6 bases at J, with 14 bases between the two ends. Germline V gives CDR1 KGHSH, CDR2 LQKENI. This CDR3 region has 15 residues. Clones were read by immunoSEQ multiplex PCR, and TCRdb kept only the in-frame ones, dropping some. The table records a few hundred thousand clones, about 91% of them present only once. The gene calls are TRBV18 and TRBJ2-1; weak D call: TRBD1 (6 bases). The clonotype was recovered from a young woman with COVID-19, enrolled during active disease. The specimen sequenced was peripheral blood. Here the CDR3 DNA reads TGTGCCAGCTCACCAGGGGGCCGCCTATTCAATGAGCAGTTCTTC. Its protein product is CASSPGGRLFNEQFF.